This T cell receptor (beta chain) was found in a study of Ad26.COV2.S vaccination and SARS-CoV-2 variants. The CDR3 runs to 15 residues. Germline V lookup: CDR1 SGDLS, CDR2 YYNGEE. Trimming took off 0 bases at V and 5 bases at J, with 15 bases between the two ends. Indicated treatment: some 20 received Ad26.COV2.S at low or high dose, single or two shots; about 5 received placebo; per-sample allocation not given. At day 63 after the first vaccine or placebo injection, samples were drawn. TCRdb keeps only in-frame clones here, not all; method: immunoSEQ multiplex PCR. Of under 600,000 clones in the sample, about 88% were seen once.

The specimen comprised peripheral blood, sampled in a trial of Ad26.COV2.S vaccine versus placebo. The sequence was collected from a person between 18 and 60 years old who received the Ad26.COV2.S COVID-19 vaccine or a placebo. The chain uses TRBV9 and TRBJ2-7; a weak D match, TRBD1 (6 bases). CDR3 region: CASSVGGPTGDEQYF. DNA of the CDR3: TGTGCCAGCAGCGTAGGGGGGCCCACTGGGGACGAGCAGTACTTC.